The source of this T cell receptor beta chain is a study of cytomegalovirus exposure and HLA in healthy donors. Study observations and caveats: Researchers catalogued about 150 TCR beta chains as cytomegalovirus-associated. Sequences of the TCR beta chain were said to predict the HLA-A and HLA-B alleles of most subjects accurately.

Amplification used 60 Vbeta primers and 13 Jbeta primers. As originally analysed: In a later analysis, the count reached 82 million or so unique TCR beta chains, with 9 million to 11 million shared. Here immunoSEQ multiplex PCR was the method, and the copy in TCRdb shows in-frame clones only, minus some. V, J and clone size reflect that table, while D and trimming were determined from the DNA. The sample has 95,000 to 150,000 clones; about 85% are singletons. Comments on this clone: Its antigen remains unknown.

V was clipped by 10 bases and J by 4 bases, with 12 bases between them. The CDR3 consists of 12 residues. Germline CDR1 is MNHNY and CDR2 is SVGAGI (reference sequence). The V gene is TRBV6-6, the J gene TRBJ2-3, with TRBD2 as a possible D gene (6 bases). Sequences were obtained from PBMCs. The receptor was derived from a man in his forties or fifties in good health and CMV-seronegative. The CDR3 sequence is CATGGTADTQYF. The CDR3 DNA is TGTGCCACCGGGGGTACCGCAGATACGCAGTATTTT.